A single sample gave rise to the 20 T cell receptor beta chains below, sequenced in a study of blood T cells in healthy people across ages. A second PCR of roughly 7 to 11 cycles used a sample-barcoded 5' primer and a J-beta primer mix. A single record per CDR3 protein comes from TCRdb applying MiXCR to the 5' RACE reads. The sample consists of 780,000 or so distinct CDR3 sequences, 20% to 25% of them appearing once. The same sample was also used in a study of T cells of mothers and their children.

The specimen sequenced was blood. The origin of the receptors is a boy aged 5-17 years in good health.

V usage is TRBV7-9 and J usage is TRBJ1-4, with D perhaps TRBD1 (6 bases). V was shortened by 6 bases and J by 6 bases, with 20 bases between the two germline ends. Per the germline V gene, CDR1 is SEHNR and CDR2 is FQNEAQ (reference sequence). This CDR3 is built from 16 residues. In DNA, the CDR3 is TGTGCCAGCAGTAAACAGGGTGACGGGTGGGATGAAAAACTGTTTTTT. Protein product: CASSKQGDGWDEKLFF.

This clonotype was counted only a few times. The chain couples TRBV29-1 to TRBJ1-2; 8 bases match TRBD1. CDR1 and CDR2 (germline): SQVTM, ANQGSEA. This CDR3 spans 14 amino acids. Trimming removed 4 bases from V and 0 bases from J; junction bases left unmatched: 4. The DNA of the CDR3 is TGCAGCGTTGCGTCAGGGGGCGCTAACTATGGCTACACCTTC. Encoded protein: CSVASGGANYGYTF. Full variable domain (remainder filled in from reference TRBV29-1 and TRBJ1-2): SAVISQKPSRDICQRGTSLTIQCQVDSQVTMMFWYRQQPGQSLTLIATANQGSEATYESGFVIDKFPISRPNLTFSTLTVSNMSPEDSSIYLCSVASGGANYGYTFGSGTRLTVV.

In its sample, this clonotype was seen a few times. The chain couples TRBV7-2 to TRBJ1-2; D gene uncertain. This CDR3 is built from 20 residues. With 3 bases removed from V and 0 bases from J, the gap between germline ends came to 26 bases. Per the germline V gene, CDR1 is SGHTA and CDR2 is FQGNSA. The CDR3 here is CASSLEAPAGTYPTNYGYTF. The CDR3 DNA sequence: TGTGCCAGCAGCTTGGAGGCCCCGGCAGGCACCTACCCGACTAACTATGGCTACACCTTC.

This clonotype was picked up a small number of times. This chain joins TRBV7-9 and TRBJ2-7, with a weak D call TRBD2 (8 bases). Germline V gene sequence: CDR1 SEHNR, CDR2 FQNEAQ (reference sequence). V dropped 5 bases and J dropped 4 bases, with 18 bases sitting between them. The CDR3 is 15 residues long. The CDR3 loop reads CASSRGRTGQYEQYF. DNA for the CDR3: TGTGCCAGCAGCCGCGGGAGGACAGGACAATACGAGCAGTACTTC.

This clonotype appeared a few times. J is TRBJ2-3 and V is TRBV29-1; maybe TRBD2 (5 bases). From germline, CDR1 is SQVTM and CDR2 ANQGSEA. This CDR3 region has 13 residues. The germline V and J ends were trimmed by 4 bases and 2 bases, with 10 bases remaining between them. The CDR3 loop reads CSVVTGNTDTQYF. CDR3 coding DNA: TGCAGCGTTGTCACCGGGAACACAGATACGCAGTATTTT.

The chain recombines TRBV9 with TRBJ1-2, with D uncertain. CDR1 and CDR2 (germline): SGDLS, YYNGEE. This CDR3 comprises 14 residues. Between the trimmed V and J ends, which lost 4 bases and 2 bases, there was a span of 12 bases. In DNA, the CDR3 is TGTGCCAGCAGCCCTATTGTGGGGAACTATGGCTACACCTTC. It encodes CASSPIVGNYGYTF.

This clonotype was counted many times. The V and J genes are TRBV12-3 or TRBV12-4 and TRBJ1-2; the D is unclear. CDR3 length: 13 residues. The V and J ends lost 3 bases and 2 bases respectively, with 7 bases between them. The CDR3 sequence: CASSFGRNYGYTF. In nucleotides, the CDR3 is TGTGCCAGCAGTTTCGGCAGGAACTATGGCTACACCTTC.

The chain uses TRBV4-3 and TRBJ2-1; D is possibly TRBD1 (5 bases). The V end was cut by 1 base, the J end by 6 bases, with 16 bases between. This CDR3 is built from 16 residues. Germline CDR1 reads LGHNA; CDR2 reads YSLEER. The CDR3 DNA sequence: TGCGCCAGCAGCCAAGGGCAGGACATTCTATTCAATGAGCAGTTCTTC. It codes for CASSQGQDILFNEQFF.

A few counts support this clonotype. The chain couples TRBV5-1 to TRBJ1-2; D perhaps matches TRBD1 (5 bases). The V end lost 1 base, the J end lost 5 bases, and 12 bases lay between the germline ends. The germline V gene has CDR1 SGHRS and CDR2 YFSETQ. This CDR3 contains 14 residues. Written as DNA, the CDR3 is TGCGCCAGCAGCTTGAGCAGGGCGTTTTATGGCTACACCTTC. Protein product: CASSLSRAFYGYTF.

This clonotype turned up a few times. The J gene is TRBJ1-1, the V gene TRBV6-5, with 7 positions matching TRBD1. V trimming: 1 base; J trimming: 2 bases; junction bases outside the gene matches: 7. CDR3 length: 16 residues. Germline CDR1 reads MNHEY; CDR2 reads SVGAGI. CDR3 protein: CASSYFQGTANTEAFF. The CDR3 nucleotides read TGTGCCAGCAGTTACTTCCAGGGGACAGCCAACACTGAAGCTTTCTTT.

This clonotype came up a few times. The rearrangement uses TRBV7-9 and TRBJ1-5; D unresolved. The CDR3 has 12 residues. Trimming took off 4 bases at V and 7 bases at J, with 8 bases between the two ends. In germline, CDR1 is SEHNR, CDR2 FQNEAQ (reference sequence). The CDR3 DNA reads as TGTGCCAGCAGCTCGCCTAGCCAGCCCCAGCATTTT. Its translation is CASSSPSQPQHF.

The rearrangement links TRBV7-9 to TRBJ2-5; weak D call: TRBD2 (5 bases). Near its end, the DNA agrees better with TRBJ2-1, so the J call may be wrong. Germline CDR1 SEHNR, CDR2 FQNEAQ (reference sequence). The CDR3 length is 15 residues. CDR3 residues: CASSLRGRLENEQFF. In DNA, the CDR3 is TGTGCCAGCAGCTTACGGGGTCGGCTAGAGAATGAGCAGTTCTTC.

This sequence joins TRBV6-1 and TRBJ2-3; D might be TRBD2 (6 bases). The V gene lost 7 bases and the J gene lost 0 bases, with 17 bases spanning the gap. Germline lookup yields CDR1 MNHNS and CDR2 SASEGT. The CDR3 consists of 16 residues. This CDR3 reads CASNRAASESTDTQYF. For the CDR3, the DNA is TGTGCCAGCAATCGCGCGGCTAGCGAGAGCACAGATACGCAGTATTTT.

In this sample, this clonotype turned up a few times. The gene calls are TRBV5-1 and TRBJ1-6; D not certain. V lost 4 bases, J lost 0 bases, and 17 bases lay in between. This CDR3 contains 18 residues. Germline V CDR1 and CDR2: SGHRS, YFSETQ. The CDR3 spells CASSLSDDLSSYNSPLHF. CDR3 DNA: TGCGCCAGCAGCCTCTCGGACGATTTGAGCTCCTATAATTCACCCCTCCACTTT.

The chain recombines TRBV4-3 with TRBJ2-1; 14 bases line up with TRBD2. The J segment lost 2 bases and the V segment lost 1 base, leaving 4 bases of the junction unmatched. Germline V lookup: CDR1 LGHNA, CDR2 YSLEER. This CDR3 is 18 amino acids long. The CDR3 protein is CASSQGTSGGITYNEQFF. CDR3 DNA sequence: TGCGCCAGCAGCCAAGGGACTAGCGGGGGGATAACCTACAATGAGCAGTTCTTC.

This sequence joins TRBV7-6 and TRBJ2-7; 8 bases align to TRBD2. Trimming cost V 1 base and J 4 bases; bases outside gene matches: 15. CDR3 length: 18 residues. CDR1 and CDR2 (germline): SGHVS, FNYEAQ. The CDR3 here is CASSLVPSAGGLGYEQYF. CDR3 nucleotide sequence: TGTGCCAGCAGCTTAGTTCCCAGTGCGGGGGGCCTTGGGTACGAGCAGTACTTC.

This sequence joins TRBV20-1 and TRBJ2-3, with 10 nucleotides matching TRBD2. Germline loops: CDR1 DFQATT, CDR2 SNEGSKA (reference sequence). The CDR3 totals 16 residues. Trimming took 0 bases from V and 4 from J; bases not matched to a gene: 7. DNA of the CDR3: TGCAGTGCTAGAGATTCCCTAGCGGGAGCGCCAGATACGCAGTATTTT. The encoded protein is CSARDSLAGAPDTQYF.

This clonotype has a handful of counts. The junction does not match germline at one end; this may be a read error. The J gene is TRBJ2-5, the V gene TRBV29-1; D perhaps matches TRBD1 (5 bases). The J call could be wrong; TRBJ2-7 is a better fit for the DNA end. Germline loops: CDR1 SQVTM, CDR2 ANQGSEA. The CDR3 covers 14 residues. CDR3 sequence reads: CSVVAGLNSCEQYF. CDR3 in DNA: TGCAGCGTTGTAGCAGGGTTGAACTCCTGCGAGCAGTACTTC.

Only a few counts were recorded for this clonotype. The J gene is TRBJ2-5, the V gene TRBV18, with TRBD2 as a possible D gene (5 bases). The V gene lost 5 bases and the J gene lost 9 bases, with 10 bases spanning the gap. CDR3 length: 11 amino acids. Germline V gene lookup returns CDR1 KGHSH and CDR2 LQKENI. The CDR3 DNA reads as TGTGCCAGCTCAGCTCCGGGATCCCAGTACTTC. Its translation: CASSAPGSQYF.

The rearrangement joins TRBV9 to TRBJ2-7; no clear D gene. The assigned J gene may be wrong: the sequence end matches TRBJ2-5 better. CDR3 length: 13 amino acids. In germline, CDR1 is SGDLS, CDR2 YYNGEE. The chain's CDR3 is CASSVRLQETQYF. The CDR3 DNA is TGTGCCAGCAGCGTACGGCTACAGGAGACCCAGTACTTC.